This T cell receptor (beta chain) appears in the sequencing data of a study of CD8+ T cells in alopecia areata. Study background: A regimen of oral tofacitinib, 5 to 10 mg twice daily, was given to treated patients. Study outcomes and limitations: More clonal than normal scalp was lesional scalp, particularly alopecia totalis/universalis.

Investigators isolated RNA and reverse transcribed it into cDNA to act as the sequencing template. Clones were sequenced by immunoSEQ multiplex PCR, and TCRdb holds only the in-frame ones, with some missing. This sample has 150,000 to 200,000 clones, with around 51% found just once. The treatment: oral pan-JAK inhibitor, 5-10 mg twice daily. Remarks on this clone: Its matching antigen is unknown.

The CDR3 is 17 residues long. Losses at the gene ends were 4 bases for V and 6 bases for J; bases not matched to a gene: 8. CDR1 and CDR2 (germline): MGHRA, YSYEKL. The genes are TRBV4-1 and TRBJ2-2, with 13 bases matching TRBD2. The source of this sequence is a human donor with alopecia areata. The source was CD8+ T cells sorted from blood, collected around week 54, from a patient treated with tofacitinib. As DNA, the CDR3 is TGCGCCAGCAGCCTTAGGACTAGCGGGGGACTGGCCGGGGAGCTGTTTTTT. It specifies CASSLRTSGGLAGELFF.